What follows are 5 T cell receptor beta chains derived from one specimen sequenced in a study of blood T cell repertoires in COVID-19. Assay: immunoSEQ multiplex PCR; the TCRdb copy retains only in-frame clones and omits some. The sample has some 120,000 clones, more than 80% seen once. Sequencing was done on a sample of peripheral blood. All receptors come from a human donor in a cohort sampled during active COVID-19.

The rearrangement uses TRBV13 and TRBJ2-7; 14 bases align to TRBD2. V lost 4 bases to trimming and J lost 6 bases; unmatched junction nucleotides: 11. The CDR3 covers 17 residues. Germline loops: CDR1 PRHDT, CDR2 FYEKMQ (reference sequence). The CDR3 sequence: CASSSNPTSGRACEQYV. As DNA, the CDR3 is TGTGCCAGCAGCTCTAACCCGACTAGCGGGAGGGCCTGCGAGCAGTACGTC.

The chain couples TRBV5-1 to TRBJ1-1, with 8 positions matching TRBD1. Unmatched junction bases numbered 3, after V lost 3 bases and J lost 5 bases. Germline values: CDR1 SGHRS, CDR2 YFSETQ. CDR3 length equals 13 residues. This chain's CDR3 is CASSYRTGTEAFF. For the CDR3, the DNA is TGCGCCAGCAGCTACAGGACAGGGACTGAAGCTTTCTTT. Filled out from reference TRBV5-1 and TRBJ1-1, the complete variable domain reads KAGVTQTPRYLIKTRGQQVTLSCSPISGHRSVSWYQQTPGQGLQFLFEYFSETQRNKGNFPGRFSGRQFSNSRSEMNVSTLELGDSALYLCASSYRTGTEAFFGQGTRLTVV.

V and J are TRBV6-2 or TRBV6-3 and TRBJ1-1; 7 bases are shared with TRBD1. V lost 6 bases, J lost 1 base, and 11 bases stayed unmatched. There are 16 residues in the CDR3. Germline V gives CDR1 MNHEY, CDR2 SVGEGT. The CDR3 is CASSRGGAARNTEAFF. The CDR3 DNA is TGTGCCAGCAGCAGAGGGGGCGCGGCACGGAACACTGAAGCTTTCTTT.

The genes are TRBV15 and TRBJ1-2, with D possibly matching TRBD1 (6 bases). The germline V and J ends were trimmed by 7 bases and 0 bases, with 15 bases remaining between them. Germline V gives CDR1 LNHNV, CDR2 YYDKDF (reference sequence). CDR3 length equals 15 residues. This chain's CDR3 is CATTRDNMPNYGYTF. DNA for the CDR3: TGTGCCACCACCCGGGACAACATGCCTAACTATGGCTACACCTTC.

V is TRBV27 and J is TRBJ2-1; D is possibly TRBD2 (7 bases). The CDR3 runs 16 residues. Germline V CDR1 and CDR2: MNHEY, SMNVEV (reference sequence). Trimming took 5 bases from V and 2 from J, leaving 16 bases between them. The CDR3 DNA sequence: TGTGCCAGCAGTGAGGGGGGTAGCGGGCCCTACAATGAGCAGTTCTTC. This codes for CASSEGGSGPYNEQFF.